Listed below are T cell receptor beta chains from one sample, sequenced in a study of beta chain features in type 1 diabetes. Produced via immunoSEQ multiplex PCR; TCRdb's table is partial and in-frame only. Among fewer than 350,000 clones listed, about 7.8% were seen once. Sample: central memory CD4+ T cells from blood. The receptor set was obtained from a woman younger than 30 in good health. Each CDR3 is given with its conserved first and last residue. Fields, in order: D gene, V gene, clone size, J gene, CDR3 protein, CDR3 DNA. The D gene is left open where the match is weak. Expanded clones are given a class, and other clones once, few, many or no size at all.

.,TRBV18,few,TRBJ1-2,CASSKTDSYGYTF,TGTGCCAGCTCGAAGACAGACTCTTATGGCTACACCTTC
.,TRBV2,.,TRBJ1-6,CASSEYLGPRGPLHF,TGTGCCAGCAGTGAATACTTAGGGCCCCGGGGACCCCTCCACTTT
.,TRBV7-3,few,TRBJ1-1,CASSQDGLNTEAFF,TGTGCCAGCAGCCAGGACGGCTTGAACACTGAAGCTTTCTTT
.,TRBV6-5,few,TRBJ1-4,CASSYSPQKEKLFF,TGTGCCAGCAGTTACTCGCCACAAAAGGAAAAACTGTTTTTT
.,TRBV9,few,TRBJ1-1,CASSVDGNTEAFF,TGTGCCAGCAGCGTAGACGGGAACACTGAAGCTTTCTTT
.,TRBV7-3,many,TRBJ2-6,CASSLESSGANVLTF,TGTGCCAGCAGCTTAGAGTCCTCTGGGGCCAACGTCCTGACTTTC
.,TRBV29-1,few,TRBJ2-3,CSVDTGLGGTQYF,TGCAGCGTTGATACAGGACTCGGGGGTACGCAGTATTTT
TRBD2,TRBV29-1,few,TRBJ2-5,CSVTRLAGKETQYF,TGCAGCGTTACAAGACTAGCGGGGAAAGAGACCCAGTACTTC
TRBD1,TRBV29-1,.,TRBJ1-4,CSARTGKNEKLFF,TGCAGCGCACGGACAGGGAAAAATGAAAAACTGTTTTTT
.,TRBV7-6,few,TRBJ2-3,CASSSVGPGDTQYF,TGTGCCAGCAGCTCGGTGGGGCCCGGGGATACGCAGTATTTT
.,TRBV7-3,.,TRBJ2-3,CASSRGTMSDTQYF,TGTGCCAGCAGCCGGGGGACCATGTCAGATACGCAGTATTTT
.,TRBV2,.,TRBJ1-2,CASSEGTEWGYTF,TGTGCCAGCAGCGAGGGTACTGAGTGGGGCTACACCTTC
TRBD1,TRBV11-2,.,TRBJ1-1,CASSRDRVRTEAFF,TGTGCCAGCAGCCGGGACAGGGTGAGAACTGAAGCTTTCTTT
.,TRBV7-6,many,TRBJ2-7,CASSLASDYEQYF,TGTGCCAGCAGCTTAGCTTCAGACTACGAGCAGTACTTC
TRBD2,TRBV7-9,few,TRBJ2-2,CASSFASGTNTGELFF,TGTGCCAGCAGCTTCGCTAGCGGGACGAACACCGGGGAGCTGTTTTTT
.,TRBV4-3,.,TRBJ2-1,CASSPGRGTLGEQFF,TGCGCCAGCAGCCCCGGACGGGGGACTCTCGGTGAGCAGTTCTTC
.,TRBV7-2,.,TRBJ1-1,CASSFGWAGTEAFF,TGTGCCAGCAGCTTCGGTTGGGCGGGTACTGAAGCTTTCTTT
.,TRBV29-1,few,TRBJ2-4,CSVHLVSGGAKNIQYF,TGCAGCGTTCATCTAGTATCTGGGGGGGCCAAAAACATTCAGTACTTC
.,TRBV7-9,few,TRBJ1-1,CASSLSGGRGNTEAFF,TGTGCCAGCAGCTTATCCGGGGGGAGAGGGAACACTGAAGCTTTCTTT
TRBD1,TRBV4-3,.,TRBJ2-5,CASSQEGTGGLAQETQYF,TGCGCCAGCAGCCAAGAAGGGACAGGGGGCCTTGCCCAAGAGACCCAGTACTTC
TRBD1,TRBV5-5,few,TRBJ1-2,CASSRDGQANLYGYTF,TGTGCCAGCTCGAGGGACGGACAGGCTAATCTATATGGCTACACCTTC
.,TRBV23-1,few,TRBJ1-2,CASSQLPVIYGYTF,TGCGCCAGCAGTCAATTACCGGTTATCTATGGCTACACCTTC
.,TRBV6-1,.,TRBJ1-1,CASSEEAGMVRGAFF,TGTGCCAGCAGTGAAGAGGCGGGGATGGTGCGGGGAGCTTTCTTT
.,TRBV4-3,few,TRBJ2-4,CASSQDSYDIQYF,TGCGCCAGCAGCCAAGATAGTTATGACATTCAGTACTTC
TRBD2,TRBV6-5,.,TRBJ2-1,CASSYGASGMRNEQFF,TGTGCCAGCAGTTACGGGGCTAGCGGGATGAGGAATGAGCAGTTCTTC
.,TRBV10-3,few,TRBJ2-1,CAISEVNEQFF,TGTGCCATCAGTGAGGTCAATGAGCAGTTCTTC
.,TRBV30,.,TRBJ1-1,CAWTGVGTEAFF,TGTGCCTGGACAGGGGTAGGCACTGAAGCTTTCTTT
.,TRBV25-1,many,TRBJ2-7,CASSRASSYEQYF,TGTGCCAGCAGTCGGGCATCCTCCTACGAGCAGTACTTC
.,TRBV6-6,.,TRBJ2-3,CASSYTGIGSTQYF,TGTGCCAGCAGTTACACCGGAATTGGTTCTACGCAGTATTTT
.,TRBV7-6,few,TRBJ1-6,CASSLGGVANSPLHF,TGTGCCAGCAGCTTAGGAGGGGTGGCAAATTCACCCCTCCACTTT
.,TRBV7-2,.,TRBJ1-4,CASSLVGPNEKLFF,TGTGCCAGCAGCTTAGTTGGGCCTAATGAAAAACTGTTTTTT
.,TRBV10-3,few,TRBJ2-5,CAISAQGAQGQETQYF,TGTGCCATCAGTGCACAAGGAGCACAGGGTCAAGAGACCCAGTACTTC
TRBD1,TRBV18,many,TRBJ1-2,CASSSDGQAPRYTF,TGTGCCAGCTCATCTGACGGACAGGCCCCCCGCTACACCTTC
TRBD1,TRBV19,many,TRBJ2-6,CATSPGQGASGANVLTF,TGTGCCACCTCACCGGGACAGGGGGCCTCTGGGGCCAACGTCCTGACTTTC
TRBD2,TRBV27,few,TRBJ2-5,CASSLFSGAETQYF,TGTGCCAGCAGTTTATTTAGCGGGGCTGAGACCCAGTACTTC
TRBD1,TRBV5-1,few,TRBJ1-4,CASSPDRRNEKLFF,TGCGCCAGCAGCCCGGACAGGCGGAATGAAAAACTGTTTTTT
.,TRBV4-2,many,TRBJ2-5,CASSQGTGTETQYF,TGTGCCAGCAGCCAAGGCACAGGTACCGAGACCCAGTACTTC
.,TRBV19,.,TRBJ1-1,CASKDRVTEAFF,TGTGCCAGTAAGGACAGAGTTACTGAAGCTTTCTTT
TRBD1,TRBV27,few,TRBJ1-2,CASSLSAQGAAYGYTF,TGTGCCAGCAGTTTATCGGCACAGGGGGCAGCCTATGGCTACACCTTC
TRBD1,TRBV2,.,TRBJ2-2,CASRGQGVRTGELFF,TGTGCCAGCAGGGGACAGGGCGTACGCACCGGGGAGCTGTTTTTT
TRBD2,TRBV6-1,.,TRBJ2-3,CASKTSGSTDTQYF,TGTGCCAGCAAGACTAGCGGATCGACAGATACGCAGTATTTT
TRBD1,TRBV7-2,.,TRBJ1-2,CASSLPGQVYGYTF,TGTGCCAGCAGCTTACCGGGACAGGTCTATGGCTACACCTTC
.,TRBV5-1,.,TRBJ1-2,CASSLEGDYGYTF,TGCGCCAGCAGCTTGGAGGGGGACTATGGCTACACCTTC
TRBD2,TRBV5-1,.,TRBJ2-4,CASSSGAGQGFDIQYF,TGCGCCAGCAGCTCGGGAGCGGGGCAGGGCTTTGACATTCAGTACTTC
.,TRBV5-6,.,TRBJ2-7,CASSLERRGTRFYEQYF,TGTGCCAGCAGCTTAGAGCGTAGAGGGACGAGATTCTACGAGCAGTACTTC
.,TRBV18,.,TRBJ1-6,CASSPRGGYNSPLHF,TGTGCCAGCTCACCACGGGGGGGTTATAATTCACCCCTCCACTTT
.,TRBV6-5,few,TRBJ1-3,CASTGGGSGNTIYF,TGTGCCAGCACCGGGGGAGGCTCTGGAAACACCATATATTTT
.,TRBV19,few,TRBJ1-2,CASSPRMDRYGYTF,TGTGCCAGTAGCCCTAGAATGGACCGCTATGGCTACACCTTC
.,TRBV5-6,.,TRBJ2-3,CASSLRTQADTQYF,TGTGCCAGCAGCTTGAGGACTCAGGCAGATACGCAGTATTTT
.,TRBV7-7,.,TRBJ2-5,CASSRGHPQETQYF,TGTGCCAGCAGCCGGGGACACCCACAAGAGACCCAGTACTTC
TRBD1,TRBV19,.,TRBJ2-1,CASSEKGQGLREQFF,TGTGCCAGTAGTGAAAAAGGACAGGGTTTACGGGAGCAGTTCTTC
TRBD1,TRBV7-8,.,TRBJ2-3,CASSVEGQGNLNTQYF,TGTGCCAGCAGCGTGGAAGGACAGGGAAATTTGAATACGCAGTATTTT
.,TRBV7-2,few,TRBJ1-1,CASSLIEVFF,TGTGCCAGCAGCTTAATAGAAGTTTTCTTT
.,TRBV7-9,few,TRBJ1-2,CASSFSDRNYGYTF,TGTGCCAGCAGCTTCTCCGACCGTAACTATGGCTACACCTTC